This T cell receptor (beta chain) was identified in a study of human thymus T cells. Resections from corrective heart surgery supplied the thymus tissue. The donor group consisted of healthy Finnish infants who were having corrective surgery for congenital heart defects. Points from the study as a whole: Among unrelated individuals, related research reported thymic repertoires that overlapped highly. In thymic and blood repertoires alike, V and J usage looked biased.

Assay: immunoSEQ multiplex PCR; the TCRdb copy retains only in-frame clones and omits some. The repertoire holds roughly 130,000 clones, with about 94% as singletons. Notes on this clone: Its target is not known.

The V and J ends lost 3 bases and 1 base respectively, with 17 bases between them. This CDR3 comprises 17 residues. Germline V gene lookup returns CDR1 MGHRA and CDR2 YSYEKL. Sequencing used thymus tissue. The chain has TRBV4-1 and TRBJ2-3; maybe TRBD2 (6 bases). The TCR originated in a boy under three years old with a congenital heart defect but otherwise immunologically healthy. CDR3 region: CASSQGEPGLRTDTQYF. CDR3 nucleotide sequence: TGCGCCAGCAGCCAGGGGGAGCCGGGACTCCGCACAGATACGCAGTATTTT.